Below are 2 T cell receptor beta chains sequenced from a single sample in a study of OX40 agonist ivuxolimab in advanced cancers. Clones were read by immunoSEQ multiplex PCR, and TCRdb kept only the in-frame ones, dropping some. The sample lists under 20,000 clones, 78% occurring once. Sequences were derived from CD4+ or CD8+ T cells sorted from blood, sampled in a trial of the OX40 agonist ivuxolimab. All receptors come from an adult with an advanced solid tumor such as melanoma, head and neck, liver or kidney cancer.

This clone was recorded once. The CDR3 spells CASSLAVGGPEDTQYF. CDR3 nucleotide sequence: TGTGCCAGCAGCTTAGCGGTGGGAGGGCCCGAAGATACGCAGTATTTT. The rearrangement uses TRBV7-2 and TRBJ2-3; TRBD2 matches 7 bases. The CDR3 consists of 16 residues. Trimming took 0 bases from V and 5 from J; bases not matched to a gene: 8. The germline V gene has CDR1 SGHTA and CDR2 FQGNSA.

V is TRBV4-3 and J is TRBJ2-7, with 7 bases matching TRBD2. The CDR3 runs to 14 residues. The germline V gene has CDR1 LGHNA and CDR2 YSLEER. V lost 1 base to trimming and J lost 6 bases; unmatched junction nucleotides: 6. The CDR3 DNA reads TGCGCCAGCAGCCAAGTGGCGGGAGAGGGCGAGCAGTACTTC. Amino acid sequence: CASSQVAGEGEQYF.